These T cell receptor beta chains were read from a single sample in a study of blood T cells in healthy people across ages. TCRdb analysed the 5' RACE reads with MiXCR anew, one entry per CDR3 protein. Of hundreds of thousands of distinct CDR3 sequences detected, 46% appear once; the ten largest clones hold 15% to 20%. Sequencing was performed on blood. The receptors were sampled from an older man in good health. Each CDR3 is given with its conserved first and last residue. The order of the fields is D gene, J gene, V gene, clone size, CDR3 DNA, CDR3 protein. A D gene is named only where the DNA matches it firmly. Not every row has a clone size; where given, it reads once, few, many or a size class.

- TRBJ1-4 TRBV15 - TGTGCCACCAGCAGAGATTTCGATCGGGGGCATAATGAAAAACTGTTTTTT CATSRDFDRGHNEKLFF
TRBD2 TRBJ2-7 TRBV2 few TGTGCCAGCAGTGAAAGCGGGGCCCCCTCCTACGAGCAGTACTTC CASSESGAPSYEQYF
TRBD1 TRBJ2-5 TRBV6-2/TRBV6-3 few TGTGCCAGCAGTGACTACGACAGGGCAACCCAGTACTTC CASSDYDRATQYF
- TRBJ1-1 TRBV12-3/TRBV12-4 - TGTGCCAGCAGTTTAAGGGGAGACGGTGAAGCTTTCTTT CASSLRGDGEAFF
- TRBJ2-7 TRBV5-1 - TGCGCCGGCAGCTTAGTACAGAGCAGCTACGAGCAGTACTTC CAGSLVQSSYEQYF
- TRBJ2-3 TRBV20-1 - TGCAGTGCACCAGTTGGCCAAATCACAGATACGCAGTATTTT CSAPVGQITDTQYF
- TRBJ2-7 TRBV4-2 - TGTGCCAATGTGCAACCGTCTCACAGTCCCCACGAGCAGTACTTC CANVQPSHSPHEQYF
- TRBJ2-7 TRBV20-1 - TGCAGTGCTGAGGGGTCCTCCTACGAGCAGTACTTC CSAEGSSYEQYF
- TRBJ2-1 TRBV12-3/TRBV12-4 few TGTGCCAGCAGTTCCGGGGGGACAGGCTACAATGAGCAGTTCTTC CASSSGGTGYNEQFF
- TRBJ1-5 TRBV12-3/TRBV12-4 many TGTGCCAGCAGCGTGGACCGGGCAAGGCCCCAGCATTTT CASSVDRARPQHF
- TRBJ2-1 TRBV20-1 - TGCAGTGCTGCAAGGACTATAGCCGGATCCGGTGAGCAGTTCTTC CSAARTIAGSGEQFF
- TRBJ2-3 TRBV12-3/TRBV12-4 few TGTGCCAGCAGTTTTGCAGTGGGATACGCAGATACGCAGTATTTT CASSFAVGYADTQYF
- TRBJ2-2 TRBV27 - TGTGCCAGCAGAAGGACAGACCACGGGGAGCTGTTTTTT CASRRTDHGELFF
TRBD2 TRBJ2-2 TRBV2 few TGTGCCAGCAGTGAATGGGGGACTAGCGGGAATAGTCCCGGGGAGCTGTTTTTT CASSEWGTSGNSPGELFF
- TRBJ2-6 TRBV10-3 - TGTGCCATCGAGGGCCTAAGCTCTGGGGCCAACGTCCTGACTTTC CAIEGLSSGANVLTF
- TRBJ2-7 TRBV18 few TGTGCCAGCTCACCGTACGACGGCGAGCAGTACTTC CASSPYDGEQYF
- TRBJ2-5 TRBV5-1 - TGCGCCAGCAGCTGGGTACTAGCCGACGAGACCCAGTACTTC CASSWVLADETQYF
TRBD1 TRBJ1-2 TRBV27 - TGTGCCAGCAGTAGCGGGACAGGGGGGGATGCCTATGGCTACACCTTC CASSSGTGGDAYGYTF
TRBD1 TRBJ1-5 TRBV10-3 - TGTGCCACCGGACAGGGGGCTGGCAATCAGCCCCAGCATTTT CATGQGAGNQPQHF
TRBD1 TRBJ2-1 TRBV20-1 few TGCAGTGCGCAGGGACAGTACAATGAGCAGTTCTTC CSAQGQYNEQFF
TRBD1 TRBJ2-5 TRBV7-9 - TGTGCCAGCAACAAATCCAACAGGGGGCCGGGAGAGACCCAGTACTTC CASNKSNRGPGETQYF
- TRBJ2-7 TRBV7-2 - TGTGCCAGCAGCCCCCCCCCGGGACTCTTCGACTTTTTCCACGAGCAGTACTTC CASSPPPGLFDFFHEQYF
- TRBJ1-5 TRBV5-1 few TGCGCCAGCAGCTTGGATGGGGACTTAGAGCTACAGCCCCAGCATTTT CASSLDGDLELQPQHF
TRBD2 TRBJ2-7 TRBV11-3 - TGTGCCAGCAGCTCTCGAGCTGGACGAGCGGGGATCTACGAGCAGTACTTC CASSSRAGRAGIYEQYF
TRBD1 TRBJ2-7 TRBV28 - TGTGCCAGCAGTCGGACGCGGACAGGTTTCTTATACGAGCAGTACTTC CASSRTRTGFLYEQYF
TRBD1 TRBJ1-2 TRBV3-1 - TGTGCCAGCAGCCATCCGACAGGGATTGGAGGCTACACCTTC CASSHPTGIGGYTF
TRBD1 TRBJ2-5 TRBV29-1 - TGCAGCGTTGAAGGGTGGGACAGGCAAGAGACCCAGTACTTC CSVEGWDRQETQYF
TRBD1 TRBJ1-6 TRBV20-1 - TGCAGTGCTAGAGATCCGGGACAGGTCCTCCACTTT CSARDPGQVLHF
- TRBJ2-1 TRBV5-1 - TGCGCCAGCAGTTCGCCCGGGACGTCGCATCTCGGAGAGCAGTTCTTC CASSSPGTSHLGEQFF
- TRBJ2-3 TRBV24-1 - TGTGCCACCAGTGAAAGAAACCGGGACCTCGGGCTGAGGGATACGCAGTATTTT CATSERNRDLGLRDTQYF
- TRBJ1-2 TRBV5-1 - TGCGCCAGCAGCTTGGCCTCGACAGTCTATGGCTACACCTTC CASSLASTVYGYTF
- TRBJ2-1 TRBV29-1 many TGCAGCGTTGACTCCGGGCCTCTCCACAATGAGCAGTTCTTC CSVDSGPLHNEQFF
- TRBJ2-7 TRBV4-3 - TGCGCCAGCAGCCAGTTCCCAGGGGACATGGCCAAAAATGAGCAGTACTTC CASSQFPGDMAKNEQYF
- TRBJ1-1 TRBV7-9 many TGTGCCAGCAGCTTACGTGCGAACACTGAAGCTTTCTTT CASSLRANTEAFF
TRBD2 TRBJ2-3 TRBV7-2 once TGTGCCGGCAGCTTAGGACTAGCGGGAGGAGAGGATACGCAGTATTTT CAGSLGLAGGEDTQYF
TRBD2 TRBJ2-7 TRBV3-1 - TGTGCCAGCAGCAGCTATGGAGGGAGCGGGAGGTACGGCTACGAGCAGTACTTC CASSSYGGSGRYGYEQYF
- TRBJ2-1 TRBV29-1 - TGCAGCGTTGAAGATAGGCTCACTGGATCCTCCGATGAGCAGTTCTTC CSVEDRLTGSSDEQFF
TRBD1 TRBJ2-1 TRBV20-1 - TGCAGTGCTATCCGGCCGGGACAGGGGGCGAATGAGCAGTTCTTC CSAIRPGQGANEQFF
TRBD2 TRBJ2-7 TRBV27 - TGTGCCAGCAGGCGGACTAGCGCTATATACAATGAGCAGTACTTC CASRRTSAIYNEQYF
- TRBJ2-3 TRBV19 - TGTGCCAGTAGTATCTCTCTCCGGGGCCGAGATACGCAGTATTTT CASSISLRGRDTQYF